These 8 T cell receptor beta chains came from one sample sequenced in a study of blood T cell repertoires in COVID-19. The repertoire was sequenced with immunoSEQ multiplex PCR; TCRdb's copy has only in-frame clones and lacks some. The sample has about 140,000 clones; about 90% are singletons. The sequencing sample was made of peripheral blood. The receptors here all came from a woman aged 55-70 years with acute or convalescent COVID-19.

V usage is TRBV6-5 and J usage is TRBJ1-4; no definite D call. The CDR3 has 14 residues. Trimming took 2 bases from V and 7 from J, leaving 11 bases between them. Germline loops: CDR1 MNHEY, CDR2 SVGAGI. The CDR3 DNA reads TGTGCCAGCAGTTACGGACTCGCGGGTGAAAAACTGTTTTTT. Translated: CASSYGLAGEKLFF.

V usage is TRBV5-1 and J usage is TRBJ2-2, with 7 bases identical to TRBD2. J lost 6 bases, V lost 3 bases, and 5 bases had no gene match. The germline V gene encodes CDR1 SGHRS and CDR2 YFSETQ. This CDR3 comprises 14 residues. The CDR3 DNA sequence: TGCGCCAGCAGCTCCCTAGCGGAGGCCGGGGAGCTGTTTTTT. Protein product: CASSSLAEAGELFF.

This chain connects TRBV12-3 or TRBV12-4 to TRBJ1-4, with 9 bases matching TRBD1. This CDR3 region has 13 residues. Trimming cost V 4 bases and J 7 bases; bases outside gene matches: 1. The CDR3 coding sequence is TGTGCCAGCAGTTGGGACAGGGCTGAAAAACTGTTTTTT. Its translation: CASSWDRAEKLFF.

This rearrangement joins TRBV11-2 to TRBJ2-3, with 9 bases lining up with TRBD1. V was clipped by 4 bases and J by 5 bases; unmatched bases: 7. From germline, CDR1 is SGHAT and CDR2 FQNNGV. The CDR3 runs to 15 residues. CDR3 coding DNA: TGTGCCAGCAGCTCCTACAGGGGGCGCGGAGATACGCAGTATTTT. Translated: CASSSYRGRGDTQYF.

This clone was recorded once. The gene calls are TRBV4-3 and TRBJ1-1; 9 bases agree with TRBD1. The CDR3 sequence is 14 residues long. Germline CDR1 is LGHNA and CDR2 is YSLEER. V lost 3 bases and J lost 2; bases outside the gene matches: 1. The CDR3 DNA reads TGCGCCAGCAGCCAGGACAGGGGTAACACTGAAGCTTTCTTT. It encodes CASSQDRGNTEAFF.

This chain connects TRBV2 to TRBJ2-2; perhaps TRBD2 as D (6 bases). Germline CDR1 is SNHLY and CDR2 is FYNNEI. This CDR3 has 16 residues. The germline V and J ends were trimmed by 7 bases and 5 bases, with 20 bases remaining between them. The CDR3 reads CASTPRGLQETGELFF. The CDR3 DNA reads TGTGCCAGCACCCCGCGGGGCCTTCAGGAGACCGGGGAGCTGTTTTTT.

This rearrangement joins TRBV5-1 to TRBJ1-1; 10 bases align to TRBD1. The CDR3 spans 14 residues. In germline, CDR1 is SGHRS, CDR2 YFSETQ. V gave up 4 bases and J gave up 4 bases; unmatched junction bases: 4. CDR3 DNA: TGCGCCAGCAGCCTGGACAGGGGGAGCACTGAAGCTTTCTTT. Residues: CASSLDRGSTEAFF.

This chain links TRBV6-5 with TRBJ2-7; D uncertain. This CDR3 spans 14 amino acids. CDR1 and CDR2 (germline): MNHEY, SVGAGI. V was shortened by 0 bases and J by 2 bases, with 8 bases between the two germline ends. The CDR3 region is CASSYSGVTYEQYF. For the CDR3, the DNA is TGTGCCAGCAGTTACTCCGGTGTAACCTACGAGCAGTACTTC.